Listed here are 20 T cell receptor beta chains from one sample, sequenced in a study of shared clonotypes between healthy human individuals. The table came from immunoSEQ multiplex PCR; TCRdb's copy has only in-frame clones and leaves some out. The sample holds 650,000 to 800,000 clones, approximately 72% seen once. The material sequenced was memory CD4+ T cells sorted from blood. As for subset: CD45RA-negative fraction. These receptor sequences come from a woman younger than 45 in good health.

The genes are TRBV4-2 and TRBJ2-7, with 7 bases lining up with TRBD2. Germline CDR1 LGHNA, CDR2 YNFKEQ. With V trimmed by 1 base and J by 6 bases, 3 bases remained unmatched. CDR3 length: 13 amino acids. In nucleotides, the CDR3 is TGTGCCAGCAGCCAAGCCCGGACTAGCGAGCAGTACTTC. It encodes CASSQARTSEQYF.

The V and J genes are TRBV7-2 and TRBJ1-2; the match to TRBD1 covers 12 bases. The J segment lost 4 bases and the V segment lost 5 bases, leaving 8 bases of the junction unmatched. Germline V lookup: CDR1 SGHTA, CDR2 FQGNSA. The CDR3 extends over 16 amino acids. CDR3 region: CASSRDRGLLAYGYTF. CDR3 DNA sequence: TGTGCCAGCAGCCGGGACAGGGGGCTTCTGGCCTATGGCTACACCTTC.

A word on this clone: This probably arose from a read error, given a far larger clone one base away. V usage is TRBV25-1 and J usage is TRBJ2-1; TRBD2 agrees at 9 bases. The ends lost 3 bases at V and 0 bases at J; junction bases unmatched: 0. CDR3 size: 15 residues. The germline V gene encodes CDR1 MGHDK and CDR2 SYGVNS. Here the CDR3 reads CASSDSGSSYNEQFF. The DNA for the CDR3 is TGTGCCAGCAGTGATAGCGGGAGCTCCTACAATGAGCAGTTCTTC.

This clone occurred a few times. The chain recombines TRBV28 with TRBJ1-1; D possibly corresponds to TRBD1 (5 bases). This CDR3 spans 14 amino acids. V gave up 5 bases and J gave up 6 bases, with 16 bases separating them. Per germline, CDR1 MDHEN and CDR2 SYDVKM. The CDR3 sequence: CASSPPGKVAEAFF. The CDR3 DNA reads as TGTGCCAGCAGTCCACCAGGGAAGGTAGCTGAAGCTTTCTTT.

The V call is TRBV5-1, the J call TRBJ1-1; 8 bases agree with TRBD1. CDR1 SGHRS and CDR2 YFSETQ come from the germline V gene. The CDR3 totals 14 residues. Trimming took 3 bases from V and 2 from J; bases not matched to a gene: 3. Here the CDR3 reads CASSYQGANTEAFF. CDR3 in DNA: TGCGCCAGCAGCTACCAGGGGGCCAACACTGAAGCTTTCTTT.

The sample holds many counts of this clone. The chain has TRBV2 and TRBJ2-7; 7 bases are a match to TRBD1. In germline, CDR1 is SNHLY, CDR2 FYNNEI. The CDR3 spans 15 residues. Germline trimming cut 5 bases from V and 4 bases from J; bases unmatched to any gene: 11. CDR3 in amino acids: CASSRDRERRYEQYF. As DNA, the CDR3 is TGTGCCAGCAGTCGAGACAGGGAAAGGCGGTACGAGCAGTACTTC.

V gene TRBV10-3 combines with J gene TRBJ2-7, with TRBD2 as a possible D gene (6 bases). The CDR3 sequence is 13 residues long. The germline gives CDR1 ENHRY, CDR2 SYGVKD. Between the trimmed V and J ends, which lost 3 bases and 3 bases, there was a span of 9 bases. CDR3 protein: CAISDGSNYEQYF. As DNA, the CDR3 is TGTGCCATCAGTGACGGGAGCAACTACGAGCAGTACTTC.

The rearrangement links TRBV11-2 to TRBJ1-1, with 8 bases fitting TRBD1. The CDR3 extends over 13 amino acids. CDR1 SGHAT and CDR2 FQNNGV come from the germline V gene. V shed 11 bases, J shed 1 base, and the junction held 6 bases outside the gene matches. This CDR3 is CAGGQARNTEAFF. CDR3 sequence (DNA): TGTGCCGGGGGACAGGCCCGGAACACTGAAGCTTTCTTT.

J is TRBJ2-7 and V is TRBV6-1; 8 bases are shared with TRBD1. The trim removed 6 bases at V and 7 bases at J, leaving 14 bases unmatched. Germline values: CDR1 MNHNS, CDR2 SASEGT. The CDR3 is made up of 15 amino acids. This CDR3 reads CASSRDRGSSSEQYF. CDR3 bases: TGTGCCAGCAGCCGAGACAGGGGATCTTCAAGTGAGCAGTACTTC.

The chain uses TRBV28 and TRBJ1-2; D is unresolved. The CDR3 has 15 amino acids. The V gene's germline CDR1 is MDHEN and CDR2 SYDVKM. The ends were cut back, 6 bases at V and 5 bases at J, with 19 bases in the middle. Here the CDR3 DNA reads TGTGCCAGCAGCCCCCATTTGGCAGAGACTTATGGCTACACCTTC. It is translated as CASSPHLAETYGYTF.

The chain combines TRBV29-1 with TRBJ1-1, with 7 positions matching TRBD1. The junction had 1 base not matched to a gene; V was cut back by 3 bases and J by 0 bases. Germline CDR1 and CDR2: SQVTM and ANQGSEA. The CDR3 consists of 13 residues. This chain's CDR3 is CSVDQGVNTEAFF. Written as DNA, the CDR3 is TGCAGCGTTGATCAGGGGGTGAACACTGAAGCTTTCTTT.

The genes are TRBV19 and TRBJ1-3; D might be TRBD1 (5 bases). The germline V gene encodes CDR1 LNHDA and CDR2 SQIVND (reference sequence). Between the trimmed V and J ends, which lost 6 bases and 0 bases, there was a span of 18 bases. CDR3 length: 17 residues. This CDR3 reads CASSLPGRVHSGNTIYF. DNA of the CDR3: TGTGCCAGTAGCCTTCCGGGCAGGGTCCACTCTGGAAACACCATATATTTT.

This chain joins TRBV5-1 and TRBJ1-1; D remains unclear. The V gene lost 5 bases and the J gene lost 5 bases, with 13 bases spanning the gap. Per germline, CDR1 SGHRS and CDR2 YFSETQ. This CDR3 has 13 amino acids. The CDR3 DNA follows: TGCGCCAGCAGTCCCACTATTCGGACTGAAGCTTTCTTT. Translating gives CASSPTIRTEAFF.

The chain uses TRBV19 and TRBJ2-7, with TRBD2 matching 10 bases. Looked up from germline, CDR1 is LNHDA and CDR2 is SQIVND (reference sequence). J lost 6 bases, V lost 3 bases, and 17 bases had no gene match. The CDR3 sequence is 18 residues long. CDR3: CASSMKGRRLAGAVEQYF. DNA for the CDR3: TGTGCCAGTAGTATGAAGGGCCGGAGGCTAGCGGGAGCGGTCGAGCAGTACTTC.

This chain connects TRBV10-1 to TRBJ2-2, with D possibly being TRBD2 (5 bases). The germline V and J ends were trimmed by 1 base and 2 bases, with 8 bases remaining between them. The CDR3 has 15 residues. Germline V gene lookup returns CDR1 WNHNN and CDR2 SYGVQD (reference sequence). CDR3 loop: CASSEFSGNTGELFF. The CDR3 region has the DNA TGCGCCAGCAGTGAGTTTTCGGGAAACACCGGGGAGCTGTTTTTT.

This clone was detected many times. This sequence joins TRBV2 and TRBJ2-7; D unresolved. This CDR3 has 12 residues. CDR1 is SNHLY and CDR2 is FYNNEI in the germline V gene. V lost 4 bases, J lost 2 bases, and 6 bases lay in between. CDR3 coding DNA: TGTGCCAGCAGTGTTTTACCCTACGAGCAGTACTTC. Its protein product is CASSVLPYEQYF.

This clone was counted once. This chain joins TRBV6-4 and TRBJ2-3; TRBD2 matches 7 bases. V trimming: 4 bases; J trimming: 6 bases; junction bases outside the gene matches: 4. This CDR3 region has 13 residues. Per germline, CDR1 MRHNA and CDR2 SNTAGT. CDR3 DNA: TGTGCCAGCAGTGCCTCGCGGGGGGATACGCAGTATTTT. Its translation: CASSASRGDTQYF.

The V call is TRBV29-1, the J call TRBJ2-5, with TRBD1 matching 9 bases. The CDR3 consists of 14 residues. Trimming at V came to 3 bases and at J to 2 bases, leaving 4 bases not matched to a gene. Per germline, CDR1 SQVTM and CDR2 ANQGSEA. The DNA for the CDR3 is TGCAGCGTTGATACAGGGGGCGGGCAAGAGACCCAGTACTTC. The encoded protein is CSVDTGGGQETQYF.

The chain employs TRBV7-9 and TRBJ2-7; a possible D gene is TRBD1 (6 bases). V was pared by 5 bases and J by 4 bases, with 9 bases between. This CDR3 comprises 12 residues. Germline V gene lookup returns CDR1 SEHNR and CDR2 FQNEAQ (reference sequence). The CDR3 spells CASSKQGYEQYF. The CDR3 DNA reads TGTGCCAGCAGCAAACAGGGTTACGAGCAGTACTTC.

The table lists this clone with a few counts. The chain combines TRBV10-3 with TRBJ2-3, with D perhaps TRBD2 (6 bases). Germline V gene data show CDR1 as ENHRY and CDR2 as SYGVKD. V shed 7 bases and J shed 3 bases, with 14 bases lying between them. The CDR3 extends over 14 amino acids. The CDR3, as DNA: TGTGCCATCAACGGCGGAGGGAGGACAGATACGCAGTATTTT. Translation: CAINGGGRTDTQYF.